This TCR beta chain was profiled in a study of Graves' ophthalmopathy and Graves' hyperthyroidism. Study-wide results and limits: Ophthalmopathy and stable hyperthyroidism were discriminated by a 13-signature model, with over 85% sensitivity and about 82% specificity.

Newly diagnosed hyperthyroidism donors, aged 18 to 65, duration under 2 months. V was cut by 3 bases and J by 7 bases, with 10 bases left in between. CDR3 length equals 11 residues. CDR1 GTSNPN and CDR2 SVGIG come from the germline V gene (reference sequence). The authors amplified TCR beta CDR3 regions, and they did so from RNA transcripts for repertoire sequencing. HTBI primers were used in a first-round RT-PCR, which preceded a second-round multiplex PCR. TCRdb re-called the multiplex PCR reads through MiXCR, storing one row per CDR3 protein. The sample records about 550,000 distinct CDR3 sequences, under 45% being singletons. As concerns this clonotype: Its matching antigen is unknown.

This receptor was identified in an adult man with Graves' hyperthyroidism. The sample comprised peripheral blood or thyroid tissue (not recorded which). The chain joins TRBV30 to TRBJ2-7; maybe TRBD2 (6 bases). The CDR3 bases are TGTGCCTGGAGATGGGGGAGGGAGCAGTACTTC. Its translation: CAWRWGREQYF.